This entry lists 16 T cell receptor beta chains sequenced from one sample in a study of PD-L1 blockade in urothelial cancer. Time point given: peripheral blood 6 weeks after treatment start. This table comes from immunoSEQ multiplex PCR, and its TCRdb copy is limited to in-frame clones, with some not included. The sample yields approximately 83,000 clones, approximately 82% seen once. The sample consisted of PBMCs, taken around atezolizumab (anti-PD-L1) treatment. The receptors derive from a man between 65 and 85 years old with urothelial cancer.

The chain links TRBV30 to TRBJ2-1; 7 bases line up with TRBD2. Germline lookup yields CDR1 GTSNPN and CDR2 SVGIG (reference sequence). Unmatched junction bases numbered 11, after V lost 1 base and J lost 8 bases. The CDR3 has 15 residues. This CDR3 is CAWSAWEGRGHEQFF. DNA of the CDR3: TGTGCCTGGAGTGCGTGGGAGGGCCGAGGGCATGAGCAGTTCTTC.

V is TRBV11-2 and J is TRBJ1-1, with 11 bases matching TRBD1. Trimming took 6 bases from V and 3 from J; bases not matched to a gene: 9. Germline CDR1 SGHAT, CDR2 FQNNGV. The CDR3 runs to 16 residues. The CDR3 spells CASREWDRGKDTEAFF. DNA for the CDR3: TGTGCCAGCAGGGAATGGGACAGGGGGAAGGACACTGAAGCTTTCTTT.

This chain uses TRBV19 with TRBJ1-1; no firm D call. Trimming took off 0 bases at V and 6 bases at J, with 11 bases between the two ends. Looked up from germline, CDR1 is LNHDA and CDR2 is SQIVND (reference sequence). This CDR3 is 14 amino acids long. For the CDR3, the DNA is TGTGCCAGTAGTATAGAAGGAGCAGAAGCTGAAGCTTTCTTT. This translates into CASSIEGAEAEAFF.

There are a few counts of this clone. J is TRBJ2-5 and V is TRBV5-6; the match to TRBD1 covers 9 bases. This CDR3 is 18 amino acids long. Germline V gives CDR1 SGHDT, CDR2 YYEEEE. The J segment lost 5 bases and the V segment lost 1 base, leaving 15 bases of the junction unmatched. CDR3 sequence reads: CASSLRDGTGRGGETQYF. CDR3 DNA: TGTGCCAGCAGCTTGCGGGACGGGACAGGGCGGGGTGGGGAGACCCAGTACTTC.

The CDR3 protein is CASSLRLAGDTQYF. As DNA, the CDR3 is TGTGCCAGCAGCTTAAGACTAGCGGGAGACACGCAGTATTTT. The rearrangement uses TRBV7-2 and TRBJ2-3; TRBD2 matches 12 bases. Per germline, CDR1 SGHTA and CDR2 FQGNSA. The V segment lost 2 bases and the J segment 9 bases; nucleotides outside the gene matches: 3. This CDR3 has 14 residues.

This chain connects TRBV2 to TRBJ1-6; 12 nucleotides align to TRBD1. Germline CDR1 SNHLY, CDR2 FYNNEI. J gave up 9 bases and V 3 bases, and 6 bases lay outside the gene matches. There are 16 residues in the CDR3. The DNA for the CDR3 is TGTGCCAGCAGTGACCTTGGGACAGGGGGCGTTTCACCCCTCCACTTT. Its protein is CASSDLGTGGVSPLHF.

The gene calls are TRBV18 and TRBJ2-7; 12 nucleotides line up with TRBD1. J was trimmed by 9 bases and V by 5 bases; bases with no gene match: 11. This CDR3 has 15 amino acids. The germline CDR1 and CDR2 sequences are KGHSH and LQKENI. CDR3 bases: TGTGCCAGCTCAGGCGCCGGGACAGGGGGCGCAGTGCAGTACTTC. It is translated as CASSGAGTGGAVQYF.

The V call is TRBV5-1, the J call TRBJ2-7; D is perhaps TRBD2 (5 bases). The CDR3 runs 15 residues. Trimming shortened V by 4 bases and J by 0 bases, and 14 bases separated the two germline ends. Germline CDR1 reads SGHRS; CDR2 reads YFSETQ. For the CDR3, the DNA is TGCGCCAGCAGCGCCTCGGGGTCCATCTCCTACGAGCAGTACTTC. Protein: CASSASGSISYEQYF. The complete variable domain, with remaining parts taken from reference TRBV5-1 and TRBJ2-7, reads KAGVTQTPRYLIKTRGQQVTLSCSPISGHRSVSWYQQTPGQGLQFLFEYFSETQRNKGNFPGRFSGRQFSNSRSEMNVSTLELGDSALYLCASSASGSISYEQYFGPGTRLTVT.

The J gene is TRBJ2-1, the V gene TRBV6-1; D is possibly TRBD2 (5 bases). Between the trimmed V and J ends, which lost 0 bases and 6 bases, there was a span of 15 bases. Germline CDR1 is MNHNS and CDR2 is SASEGT. This CDR3 has 16 amino acids. CDR3 loop: CASSEAVGRRGNEQFF. The CDR3 nucleotides are TGTGCCAGCAGTGAAGCCGTAGGCCGTCGGGGCAATGAGCAGTTCTTC.

The V gene is TRBV4-2, the J gene TRBJ2-3; the match to TRBD2 covers 9 bases. CDR1 LGHNA and CDR2 YNFKEQ come from the germline V gene. The CDR3 length is 19 residues. The J segment lost 2 bases and the V segment lost 3 bases, leaving 15 bases of the junction unmatched. CDR3 amino acids: CASSQGVRRVAGDTDTQYF. The CDR3 DNA is TGTGCCAGCAGCCAGGGGGTCCGTCGGGTAGCGGGGGACACAGATACGCAGTATTTT.

This clone showed up just once. The chain employs TRBV6-6 and TRBJ2-5; 8 nucleotides align to TRBD1. Germline values: CDR1 MNHNY, CDR2 SVGAGI (reference sequence). This CDR3 is 13 amino acids long. The J segment lost 4 bases and the V segment lost 6 bases, leaving 4 bases of the junction unmatched. The CDR3 sequence is CASRETGAETQYF. CDR3 sequence (DNA): TGTGCCAGCAGAGAGACAGGGGCAGAGACCCAGTACTTC.

The chain links TRBV5-1 to TRBJ2-1; 13 nucleotides agree with TRBD2. The CDR3 loop spans 15 amino acids. Trimming at V came to 5 bases and at J to 6 bases, leaving 5 bases not matched to a gene. Germline V gives CDR1 SGHRS, CDR2 YFSETQ. The CDR3 spells CASRKGLAGSNEQFF. The CDR3 DNA follows: TGCGCCAGCAGAAAGGGACTAGCGGGGAGCAATGAGCAGTTCTTC.

The chain links TRBV14 to TRBJ1-1, with 8 bases that match TRBD1. Germline lookup yields CDR1 SGHDN and CDR2 FVKESK. There are 15 residues in the CDR3. V dropped 4 bases and J dropped 5; count of bases not matched to a gene: 9. In nucleotides, the CDR3 is TGTGCCAGCAGCCGAAGGCAGGGGGCTTGGACTGAAGCTTTCTTT. Its translation is CASSRRQGAWTEAFF.

On this clone itself: In the same sample, other DNA sequences code for this CDR3. The chain employs TRBV2 and TRBJ1-5; a weak D match, TRBD1 (5 bases). The CDR3 consists of 15 residues. Germline CDR1 SNHLY, CDR2 FYNNEI. V lost 0 bases, J lost 4 bases, and 10 bases lay in between. The CDR3 nucleotides read TGTGCCAGCAGTGAAGCGGCGGCAGGGAATCAGCCCCAGCATTTT. Its protein is CASSEAAAGNQPQHF.

The chain employs TRBV5-1 and TRBJ1-6; 7 nucleotides line up with TRBD1. V dropped 5 bases and J dropped 5; count of bases not matched to a gene: 1. Germline CDR1 and CDR2: SGHRS and YFSETQ. The CDR3 loop spans 13 amino acids. Here the CDR3 reads CASSGQDNSPLHF. The CDR3 coding sequence is TGCGCCAGCAGTGGACAGGATAATTCACCCCTCCACTTT.

The chain recombines TRBV4-3 with TRBJ1-3, with D unclear. CDR3 size: 13 residues. Germline V gene data show CDR1 as LGHNA and CDR2 as YSLEER. Trimming removed 2 bases at V and 2 bases at J, with 4 bases between. This chain's CDR3 is CASSQQTGNTIYF. The DNA for the CDR3 is TGCGCCAGCAGCCAACAGACTGGAAACACCATATATTTT.